Detailed here is one T cell receptor (beta chain). Its matching antigen is unknown. This sample was taken from a study of cytomegalovirus exposure and HLA in healthy donors. Study-level points and caveats: Previously analyzed data showed that most TCR beta V segments were productive at a frequency of about 90% or about 30%. Within the data, a cluster of highly shared sequence variants was likely a sequencing artifact.

With 60 Vbeta and 13 Jbeta primers, the PCR was carried out. Clones were sequenced by immunoSEQ multiplex PCR, and TCRdb holds only the in-frame ones, with some missing. The profile covers about 110,000 clones, with about 80% appearing a single time and around an eighth taken by the ten largest. Germline V gene data show CDR1 as MNHEY and CDR2 as SMNVEV (reference sequence). CDR3 length: 14 residues. The V segment lost 4 bases and the J segment 4 bases; nucleotides outside the gene matches: 3. The sequence derives from a man aged 30 to 39 in good health and CMV-seropositive. The chain is built from TRBV27 and TRBJ1-4; TRBD1 matches 7 bases. Sequencing was done on a sample of PBMCs. The DNA for the CDR3 is TGTGCCAGCAGTTCCCGACAGGGTAATGAAAAACTGTTTTTT. It is translated as CASSSRQGNEKLFF.